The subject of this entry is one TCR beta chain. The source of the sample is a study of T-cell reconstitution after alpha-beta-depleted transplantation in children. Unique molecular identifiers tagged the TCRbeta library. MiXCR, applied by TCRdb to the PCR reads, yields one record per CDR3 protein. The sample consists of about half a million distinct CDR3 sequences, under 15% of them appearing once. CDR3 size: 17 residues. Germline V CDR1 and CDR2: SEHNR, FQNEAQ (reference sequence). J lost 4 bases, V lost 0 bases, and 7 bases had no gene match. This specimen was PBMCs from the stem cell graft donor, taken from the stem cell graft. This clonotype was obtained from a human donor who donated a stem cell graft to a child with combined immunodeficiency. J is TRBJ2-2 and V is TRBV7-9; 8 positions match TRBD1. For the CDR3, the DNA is TGTGCCAGCAGCTTAGCGCGGACAGGGACGGCCACCGGGGAGCTGTTTTTT. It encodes CASSLARTGTATGELFF.